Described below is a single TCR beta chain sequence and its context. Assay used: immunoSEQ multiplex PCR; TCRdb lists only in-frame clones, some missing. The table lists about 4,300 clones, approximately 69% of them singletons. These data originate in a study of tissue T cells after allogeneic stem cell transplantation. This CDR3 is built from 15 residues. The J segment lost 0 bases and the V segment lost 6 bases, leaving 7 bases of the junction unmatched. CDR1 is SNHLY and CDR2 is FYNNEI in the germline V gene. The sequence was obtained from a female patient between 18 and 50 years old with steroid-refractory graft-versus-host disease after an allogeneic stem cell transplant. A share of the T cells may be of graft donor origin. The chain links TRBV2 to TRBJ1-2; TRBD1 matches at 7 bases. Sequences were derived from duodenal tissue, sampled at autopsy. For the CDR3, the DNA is TGTGCCAGCAGCGCCTGGGACAGCACTAACTATGGCTACACCTTC. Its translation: CASSAWDSTNYGYTF.